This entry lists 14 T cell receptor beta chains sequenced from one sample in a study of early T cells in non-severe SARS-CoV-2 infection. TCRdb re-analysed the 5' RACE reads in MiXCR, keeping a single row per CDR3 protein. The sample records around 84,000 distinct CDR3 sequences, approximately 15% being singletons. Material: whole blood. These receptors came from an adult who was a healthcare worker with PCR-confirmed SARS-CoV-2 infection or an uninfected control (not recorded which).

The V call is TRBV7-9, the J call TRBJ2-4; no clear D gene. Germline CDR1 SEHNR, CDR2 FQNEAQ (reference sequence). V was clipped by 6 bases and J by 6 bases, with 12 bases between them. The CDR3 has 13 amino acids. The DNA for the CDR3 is TGTGCCAGCAGTTTCGACCGGGTAAACATTCAGTACTTC. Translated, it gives CASSFDRVNIQYF.

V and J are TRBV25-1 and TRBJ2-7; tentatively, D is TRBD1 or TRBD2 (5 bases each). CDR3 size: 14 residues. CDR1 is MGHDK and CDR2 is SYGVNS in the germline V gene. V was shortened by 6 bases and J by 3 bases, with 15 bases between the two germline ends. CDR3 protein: CASSLDIGGYEQYF. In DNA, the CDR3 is TGTGCCAGCAGCCTGGACATCGGAGGCTACGAGCAGTACTTC.

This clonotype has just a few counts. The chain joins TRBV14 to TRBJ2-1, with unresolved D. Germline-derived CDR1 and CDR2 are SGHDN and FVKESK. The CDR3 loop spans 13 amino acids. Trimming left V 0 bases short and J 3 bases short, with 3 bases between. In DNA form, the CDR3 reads TGTGCCAGCAGCCAAGAATTCTACAATGAGCAGTTCTTC. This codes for CASSQEFYNEQFF.

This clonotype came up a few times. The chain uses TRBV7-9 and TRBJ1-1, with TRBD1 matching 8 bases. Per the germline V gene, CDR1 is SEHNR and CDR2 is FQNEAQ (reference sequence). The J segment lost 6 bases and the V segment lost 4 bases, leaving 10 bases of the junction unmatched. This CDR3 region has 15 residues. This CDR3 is CASSSGQGFSAEAFF. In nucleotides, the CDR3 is TGTGCCAGCAGCTCCGGACAGGGTTTTAGCGCTGAAGCTTTCTTT.

The CDR3 loop reads CASSSVPLGHPGAQNIQYF. The CDR3 DNA is TGTGCCAGCAGCTCGGTACCCCTAGGACACCCTGGGGCTCAAAACATTCAGTACTTC. This rearrangement joins TRBV5-4 to TRBJ2-4; maybe TRBD1 (5 bases). Trimming pared 3 bases from V and 5 bases from J, leaving 27 bases between. Germline lookup yields CDR1 SGHNT and CDR2 YYREEE (reference sequence). This CDR3 spans 19 amino acids.

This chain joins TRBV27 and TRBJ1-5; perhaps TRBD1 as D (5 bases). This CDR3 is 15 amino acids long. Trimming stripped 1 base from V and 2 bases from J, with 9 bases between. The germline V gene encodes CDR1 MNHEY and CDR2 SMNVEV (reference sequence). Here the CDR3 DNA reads TGTGCCAGCAGTTTATTTATGGGGGGCAATCAGCCCCAGCATTTT. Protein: CASSLFMGGNQPQHF.

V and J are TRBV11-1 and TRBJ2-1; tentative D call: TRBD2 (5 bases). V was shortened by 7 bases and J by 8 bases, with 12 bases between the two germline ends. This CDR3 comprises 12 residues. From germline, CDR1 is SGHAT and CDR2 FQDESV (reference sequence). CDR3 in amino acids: CASNRNGDEQFF. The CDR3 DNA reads TGTGCCAGCAACCGAAACGGGGATGAGCAGTTCTTC.

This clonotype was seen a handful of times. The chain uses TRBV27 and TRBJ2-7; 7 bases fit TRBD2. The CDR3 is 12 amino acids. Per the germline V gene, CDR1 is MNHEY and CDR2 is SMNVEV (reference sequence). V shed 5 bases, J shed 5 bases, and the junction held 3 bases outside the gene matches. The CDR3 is CASSGLGHEQYF. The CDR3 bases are TGTGCCAGCAGTGGACTAGGGCACGAGCAGTACTTC.

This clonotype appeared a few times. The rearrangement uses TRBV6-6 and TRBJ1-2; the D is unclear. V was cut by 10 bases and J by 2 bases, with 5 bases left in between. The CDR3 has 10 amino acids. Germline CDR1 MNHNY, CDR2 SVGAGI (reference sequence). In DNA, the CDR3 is TGTGCCACCGAGAACTATGGCTACACCTTC. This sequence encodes CATENYGYTF.

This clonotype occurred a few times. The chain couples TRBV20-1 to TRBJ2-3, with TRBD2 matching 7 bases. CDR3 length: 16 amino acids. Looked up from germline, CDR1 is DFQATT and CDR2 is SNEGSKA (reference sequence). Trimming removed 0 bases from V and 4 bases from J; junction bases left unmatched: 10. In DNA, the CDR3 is TGCAGTGCTAGAGATCCATCGAGGGGACTATCAGATACGCAGTATTTT. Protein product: CSARDPSRGLSDTQYF.

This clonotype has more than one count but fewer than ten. CDR3 loop: CASSKRGSGANVLTF. DNA for the CDR3: TGTGCCAGCAGTAAACGGGGTTCTGGGGCCAACGTCCTGACTTTC. This chain links TRBV4-2 with TRBJ2-6; D is possibly TRBD2 (5 bases). Per the germline V gene, CDR1 is LGHNA and CDR2 is YNFKEQ. With 6 bases removed from V and 1 base from J, the gap between germline ends came to 10 bases. The CDR3 runs to 15 residues.

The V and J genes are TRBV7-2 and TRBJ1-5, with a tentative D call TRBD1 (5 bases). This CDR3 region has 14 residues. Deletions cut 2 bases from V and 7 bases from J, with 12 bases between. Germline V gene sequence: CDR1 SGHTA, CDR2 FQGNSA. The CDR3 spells CASSLPAGRQPQHF. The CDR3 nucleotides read TGTGCCAGCAGCTTACCCGCAGGGCGGCAGCCCCAGCATTTT. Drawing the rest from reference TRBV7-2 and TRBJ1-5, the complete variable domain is GAGVSQSPSNKVTEKGKDVELRCDPISGHTALYWYRQSLGQGLEFLIYFQGNSAPDKSGLPSDRFSAERTGGSVSTLTIQRTQQEDSAVYLCASSLPAGRQPQHFGDGTRLSIL.

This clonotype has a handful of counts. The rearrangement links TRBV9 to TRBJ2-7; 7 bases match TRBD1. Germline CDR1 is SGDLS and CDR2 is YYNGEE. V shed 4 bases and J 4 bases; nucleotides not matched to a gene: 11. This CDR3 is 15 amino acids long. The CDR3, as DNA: TGTGCCAGCAGCCCAGTCCCGGGACAGTCTTACGAGCAGTACTTC. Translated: CASSPVPGQSYEQYF.

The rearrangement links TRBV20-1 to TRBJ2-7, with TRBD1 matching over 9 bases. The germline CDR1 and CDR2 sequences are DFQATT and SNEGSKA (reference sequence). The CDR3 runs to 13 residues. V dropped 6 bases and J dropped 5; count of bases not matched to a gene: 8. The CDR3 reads CSASPGQGDEQYF. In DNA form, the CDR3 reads TGCAGTGCGTCCCCGGGACAGGGCGACGAGCAGTACTTC.